This TCR beta chain was sequenced for a study of OX40 agonist ivuxolimab in advanced cancers. Looking at the study overall: The drug used for patients, ivuxolimab, was an agonistic anti-OX40 (CD134) antibody. A male proportion of under 90% was recorded, with mean age 60 years and range about 23 to 80. Three patients got partial responses; one had hepatocellular carcinoma and two had cutaneous melanoma.

Comments on this clone: What it binds is not known.

Assay: immunoSEQ multiplex PCR; the TCRdb copy retains only in-frame clones and omits some. The sample contains 100,000 to 140,000 clones, 80% to 95% of which appear only once. Regarding the study as a whole: The authors also found low normalized T-cell clonal expansion in some nonresponders.

The CDR3 extends over 15 amino acids. Germline assignment: CDR1 SGHRS and CDR2 YFSETQ. Trimming at V came to 0 bases and at J to 2 bases, leaving 4 bases not matched to a gene. This chain joins TRBV5-1 and TRBJ1-1, with 7 bases that match TRBD1. The receptor was isolated from an adult with an advanced solid tumor such as melanoma, head and neck, liver or kidney cancer. Material: CD4+ or CD8+ T cells sorted from blood, obtained in a trial of the OX40 agonist ivuxolimab. The CDR3 spells CASSLGPGGNTEAFF. Here the CDR3 DNA reads TGCGCCAGCAGCTTGGGCCCAGGGGGAAACACTGAAGCTTTCTTT. The whole variable domain, remainder taken from reference TRBV5-1 and TRBJ1-1, is KAGVTQTPRYLIKTRGQQVTLSCSPISGHRSVSWYQQTPGQGLQFLFEYFSETQRNKGNFPGRFSGRQFSNSRSEMNVSTLELGDSALYLCASSLGPGGNTEAFFGQGTRLTVV.